Sequencing of this T cell receptor beta chain was carried out in a study of blood T cells in healthy people across ages. The wider study: Template switching recovered approximately one barcoded beta molecule for every two T cells.

Points from the study as a whole: Any conclusive comparison of naive versus antigen-experienced cells was prevented by using unsorted PBMCs.

The V gene's germline CDR1 is SGDLS and CDR2 YYNGEE. This CDR3 has 15 amino acids. V was shortened by 0 bases and J by 2 bases, with 11 bases between the two germline ends. For this clonotype: Its target is unknown.

Primed by a sample-barcoded 5' primer and a J-beta primer mix, a second PCR proceeded for roughly 6 to 12 cycles. In TCRdb, the 5' RACE reads were re-called with MiXCR into one record per CDR3 protein. The sample contains about 1.7 million distinct CDR3 sequences, approximately 30% of which appear only once. The specimen was blood. The chain employs TRBV9 and TRBJ1-1; no firm D call. The receptor was derived from a woman between 25 and 40 years old in good health. The CDR3 loop is CASSVEGTVNTEAFF. The CDR3 bases are TGTGCCAGCAGCGTAGAAGGCACCGTAAACACTGAAGCTTTCTTT.